Ten or more counts support the clone carrying this T cell receptor beta chain. This CDR3 comprises 16 residues. After removal of 2 bases from V and 5 bases from J, the junction contained 6 bases not matched to a gene. In germline, CDR1 is SEHNR, CDR2 FQNEAQ (reference sequence). TCRdb recomputed calls from the RT-PCR reads with MiXCR, one row per CDR3 protein. The table lists more than 550,000 distinct CDR3 sequences, 13% to 15% of them singletons. This receptor was taken from a female donor in good health, serving as a healthy control. Sequencing was done on a sample of memory CD4+ T cells from blood. The J gene is TRBJ2-1, the V gene TRBV7-9; 10 bases are shared with TRBD2. The CDR3 is CASSLSPSGGNNEQFF. The CDR3 DNA reads as TGTGCCAGCAGCTTATCTCCTAGCGGGGGAAACAATGAGCAGTTCTTC. The complete variable domain, with remaining parts taken from reference TRBV7-9 and TRBJ2-1, reads DTGVSQNPRHKITKRGQNVTFRCDPISEHNRLYWYRQTLGQGPEFLTYFQNEAQLEKSRLLSDRFSAERPKGSFSTLEIQRTEQGDSAMYLCASSLSPSGGNNEQFFGPGTRLTVL.